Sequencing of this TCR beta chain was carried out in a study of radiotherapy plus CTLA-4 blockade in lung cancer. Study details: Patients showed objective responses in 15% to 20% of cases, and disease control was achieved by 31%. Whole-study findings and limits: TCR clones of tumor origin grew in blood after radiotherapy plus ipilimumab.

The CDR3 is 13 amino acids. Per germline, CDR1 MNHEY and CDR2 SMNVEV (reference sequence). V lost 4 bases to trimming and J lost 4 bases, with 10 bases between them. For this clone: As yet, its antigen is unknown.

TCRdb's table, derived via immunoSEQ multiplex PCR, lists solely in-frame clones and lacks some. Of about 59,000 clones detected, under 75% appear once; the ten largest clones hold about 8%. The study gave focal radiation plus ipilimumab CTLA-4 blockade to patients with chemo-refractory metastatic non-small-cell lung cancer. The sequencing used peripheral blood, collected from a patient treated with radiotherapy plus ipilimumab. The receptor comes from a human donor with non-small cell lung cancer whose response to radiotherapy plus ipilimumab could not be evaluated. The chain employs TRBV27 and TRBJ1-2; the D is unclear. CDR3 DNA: TGTGCCAGCAGTTCAGGCTTAGTCTATGGCTACACCTTC. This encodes CASSSGLVYGYTF.